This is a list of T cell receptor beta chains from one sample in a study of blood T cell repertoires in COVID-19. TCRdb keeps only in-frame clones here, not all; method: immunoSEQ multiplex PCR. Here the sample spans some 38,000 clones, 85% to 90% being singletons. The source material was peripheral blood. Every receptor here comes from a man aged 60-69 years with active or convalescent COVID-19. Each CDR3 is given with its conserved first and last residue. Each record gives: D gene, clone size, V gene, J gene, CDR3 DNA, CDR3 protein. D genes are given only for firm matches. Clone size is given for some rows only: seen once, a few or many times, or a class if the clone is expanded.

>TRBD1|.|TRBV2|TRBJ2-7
TGTGCCAGCACCCACGGAGGGACAGGAACCTACGAGCAGTACTTC
CASTHGGTGTYEQYF
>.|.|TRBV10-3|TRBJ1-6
TGTGCCACAGGGCAGGGAGGCTCCTATAATTCACCCCTCCACTTT
CATGQGGSYNSPLHF
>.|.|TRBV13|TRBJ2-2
TGTGCCAGCAGCTTAGGCGGGAGGAACACCGGGGAGCTGTTTTTT
CASSLGGRNTGELFF
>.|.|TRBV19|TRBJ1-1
TGTGCCAGTAGTATAGAAAGGGGGACCGTCAGGGGAGCTTTCTTT
CASSIERGTVRGAFF
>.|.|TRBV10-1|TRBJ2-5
TGCGCCAGCAGTGAGTCGATAGGGGTTGAAGAGACCCAGTACTTC
CASSESIGVEETQYF
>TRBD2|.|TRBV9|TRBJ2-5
TGTGCCAGCGGGAGGGGTGTGGAAGAGACCCAGTACTTC
CASGRGVEETQYF
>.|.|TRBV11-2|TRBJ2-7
TGTGCCAGCAGCTTAGGTAGAGGAGAGCAGTACTTC
CASSLGRGEQYF
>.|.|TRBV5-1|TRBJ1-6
TGCGCCAGCAGCTTGGGCGCCGATAATTCACCCCTCCACTTT
CASSLGADNSPLHF
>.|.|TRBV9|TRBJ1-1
TGTGCCAGCAGCCCAAAGCAGGGATATGAAGCTTTCTTT
CASSPKQGYEAFF
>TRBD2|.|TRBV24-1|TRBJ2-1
TGTGCCACCAGTGATTTTGGGACTAGGAATGAGCAGTTCTTC
CATSDFGTRNEQFF
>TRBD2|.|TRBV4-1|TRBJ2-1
TGCGCCAGCAGCCCCCCGCGTTCTAGCGGGAGGGACAATGAGCAGTTCTTC
CASSPPRSSGRDNEQFF
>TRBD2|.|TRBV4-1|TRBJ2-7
TGCGCCAGCAGCCAAGGGTTCGCGGGAGGATTCTACGAGCAGTACTTC
CASSQGFAGGFYEQYF
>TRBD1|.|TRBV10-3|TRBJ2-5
TGTGCCATTGGACAGGTTAAAGAGACCCAGTACTTC
CAIGQVKETQYF
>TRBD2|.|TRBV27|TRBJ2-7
TGTGCCAGCAGTTCTTGGGCGGCGGGAGCGGCGACCTACGAGCAGTACTTC
CASSSWAAGAATYEQYF
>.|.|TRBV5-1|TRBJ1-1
TGCGCCAGTCTCCAATCCCCAGAGAACACTGAAGCTTTCTTT
CASLQSPENTEAFF
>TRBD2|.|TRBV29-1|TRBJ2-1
TGCAGCGTTGAAAGGACTAGCGGGTTGCTCATCTGGAATGAGCAGTTCTTC
CSVERTSGLLIWNEQFF
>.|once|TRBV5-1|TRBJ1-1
TGCGCCAGCAGCTTGGCTGGACTCTATGAAGCTTTCTTT
CASSLAGLYEAFF
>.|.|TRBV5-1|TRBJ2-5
TGCGCCAGCAGCTTGGAGCAGGCAAAAGAGACCCAGTACTTC
CASSLEQAKETQYF
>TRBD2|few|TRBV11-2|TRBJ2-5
TGTGCCAGCAGCTTAGGGTACGGGAGGGCCCTCGGGACCCAGTACTTC
CASSLGYGRALGTQYF
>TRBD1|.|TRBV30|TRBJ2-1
TGTGCCTGGAGCGCCAAGACGGGACAGGGAAGGAATGAGCAGTTCTTC
CAWSAKTGQGRNEQFF
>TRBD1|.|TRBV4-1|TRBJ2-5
TGCGCCAGCAGCCATCCGGGACAGGGACAAGAGACCCAGTACTTC
CASSHPGQGQETQYF
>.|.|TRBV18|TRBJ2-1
TGTGCCAGCTCACAACCCCGGACCTTATATGCGGGGCAGTTCTTC
CASSQPRTLYAGQFF
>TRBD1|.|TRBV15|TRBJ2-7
TGTGCCACCAGCAGAGACCGACAGGGAGCCTACGAGCAGTACTTC
CATSRDRQGAYEQYF
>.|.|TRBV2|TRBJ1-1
TGTGCCAGCAACTCCTGGACAGACGGTGAAGCTTTCTTT
CASNSWTDGEAFF
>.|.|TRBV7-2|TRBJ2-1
TGTGCCAGCAGCTTAGTAGCAGAGCAGTTCTTC
CASSLVAEQFF
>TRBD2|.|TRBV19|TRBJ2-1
TGTGCCAGTGCCGGGAGGGCTGGTATTGAGCAGTTCTTC
CASAGRAGIEQFF
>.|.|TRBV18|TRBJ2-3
TGTGCCAGCTCACCCGGAGTCCGAAGCACAGATACGCAGTATTTT
CASSPGVRSTDTQYF